These T cell receptor beta chains were read from a single sample in a study of OX40 agonist ivuxolimab in advanced cancers. Sequencing was performed with immunoSEQ multiplex PCR; in TCRdb, only in-frame clones are kept and a portion is missing. Of about 28,000 clones listed, less than 90% are singletons. Specimen: CD4+ or CD8+ T cells sorted from blood, collected in a trial of the OX40 agonist ivuxolimab. The receptors originated from an adult with an advanced solid tumor such as melanoma, head and neck, liver or kidney cancer. Both conserved end residues are part of each CDR3. The D gene is left open where the match is weak. Some rows mark clone size as missing; the rest say once, few, many or name a class of expanded clone.

TRBV10-3	TRBD2	.	TRBJ2-1	TGTGCCATCAGTGTTAGTCTAGCGGGAGGGGAGCAGTTCTTC	CAISVSLAGGEQFF
TRBV7-9	.	.	TRBJ2-7	TGTGCCAGCAGCCCCGCCCCGGGCCCCTACGAGCAGTACTTC	CASSPAPGPYEQYF
TRBV18	.	few	TRBJ2-1	TGTGCCAGCTCACGACCTGAGGGCCCTGAGCAGTTCTTC	CASSRPEGPEQFF
TRBV21-1	.	.	TRBJ1-1	TGTGCCAGCAGCAAAGACAAGGGGTATAAAGCTTTCTTT	CASSKDKGYKAFF
TRBV15	TRBD1	once	TRBJ2-3	TGTGCCACCGGGGACAGGGAATCCGTCACAGATACGCAGTATTTT	CATGDRESVTDTQYF
TRBV4-2	.	.	TRBJ1-1	TGTGCCAGCAGCCGCCGTCTGGCAGGCAACACTGAAGCTTTCTTT	CASSRRLAGNTEAFF
TRBV27	.	.	TRBJ2-7	TGTGCCAGCAGTGAGGGGGTAGTAGGCTACGAGCAGTACTTC	CASSEGVVGYEQYF
TRBV6-5	.	.	TRBJ2-7	TGTGCCAGCAGCAAAGGGTTGTCCTACGAGCAGTACTTC	CASSKGLSYEQYF
TRBV6-5	.	.	TRBJ1-1	TGTGCCAGCAGTTACCCGGCCTCCCACACTGAAGCTTTCTTT	CASSYPASHTEAFF
TRBV28	.	.	TRBJ1-5	TGTGCCAGCAGTTCACTCACAGGGTATCAGCCCCAGCATTTT	CASSSLTGYQPQHF
TRBV15	.	.	TRBJ2-2	TGTGCCACCAGCATCGGGCAGGGGAGTGCCGGGGAGCTGTTTTTT	CATSIGQGSAGELFF
TRBV19	.	.	TRBJ2-7	TGTGCCAGTAGTATAGGGTTGATATCCGGCGTTGAGCAGTACTTC	CASSIGLISGVEQYF
TRBV19	TRBD2	.	TRBJ2-7	TGTGCCAGTAGTATATCCGGAGTGGCGGGAGTTTCCTACGAGCAGTACTTC	CASSISGVAGVSYEQYF
TRBV28	.	few	TRBJ2-7	TGTGCCAGCAGTTCCCTCGATTCCTACGAGCAGTACTTC	CASSSLDSYEQYF
TRBV11-3	.	.	TRBJ2-1	TGTGCCAGCAGCTTAGGATACTCCTACAATGAGCAGTTCTTC	CASSLGYSYNEQFF
TRBV7-6	.	.	TRBJ2-1	TGTGCCAGCAGCTTAGTCCAGGGCTACAATGAGCAGTTCTTC	CASSLVQGYNEQFF
TRBV30	.	few	TRBJ2-3	TGTGCCTGGAGCGCCGGACAGCACACAGATACGCAGTATTTT	CAWSAGQHTDTQYF
TRBV11-2	TRBD2	.	TRBJ2-7	TGTGCCAGCAGCTCGGAGGGCCCAGGGACTAGCGGACCCTACGAGCAGTACTTC	CASSSEGPGTSGPYEQYF
TRBV5-8	.	.	TRBJ2-3	TGTGCCAGCAGCTTGGATGCTTATACGCAGTATTTT	CASSLDAYTQYF
TRBV7-9	.	.	TRBJ2-7	TGTGCCAGCAGCTTAGAGACGTCCTACGAGCAGTACTTC	CASSLETSYEQYF
TRBV6-1	TRBD2	.	TRBJ2-3	TGTGCCAGCAGTGAGGGCCTAGCGGCATACACAGATACGCAGTATTTT	CASSEGLAAYTDTQYF
TRBV28	TRBD1	.	TRBJ2-1	TGTGCCAGCAGTGGGGACAGGGAAATCTACAATGAGCAGTTCTTC	CASSGDREIYNEQFF
TRBV6-4	.	.	TRBJ2-1	TGTGCCAGCAGACAAGGAATGGGGCTCGACAATGAGCAGTTCTTC	CASRQGMGLDNEQFF
TRBV6-6	.	.	TRBJ2-1	TGTGCCAGCAGTCAGTGGAACCATAACTACAATGAGCAGTTCTTC	CASSQWNHNYNEQFF
TRBV7-2	TRBD1	.	TRBJ2-7	TGTGCCAGCAGCCGACAGGGCCCCTACGAGCAGTACTTC	CASSRQGPYEQYF
TRBV9	.	.	TRBJ1-5	TGTGCCAGCAGCGTAGGTCAGGGGAATCAGCCCCAGCATTTT	CASSVGQGNQPQHF
TRBV5-8	TRBD1	medium-sized	TRBJ2-7	TGTGCCAGCAGCCCGGTCCCGGGACAGGGGCTAAGCTCCTACGAGCAGTACTTC	CASSPVPGQGLSSYEQYF